The 4 T cell receptor beta chains listed next were all sequenced from one sample in a study of PD-L1 blockade in urothelial cancer. Profiled with immunoSEQ multiplex PCR; TCRdb holds only in-frame clones, not every one. The sample comprises 55,000 to 80,000 clones, 80% to 85% of which are singletons, and 3.2% rests with the top ten. Described time point: pretreatment peripheral blood. The sample in question was PBMCs, obtained around atezolizumab (anti-PD-L1) treatment. These TCRs come from a man aged 65 to 79 with urothelial cancer.

The rearrangement links TRBV19 to TRBJ2-2; TRBD1 matches at 8 bases. With V trimmed by 6 bases and J by 5 bases, 5 bases remained unmatched. This CDR3 comprises 14 residues. The germline CDR1 and CDR2 sequences are LNHDA and SQIVND (reference sequence). The CDR3 sequence: CASSSTGGTGELFF. For the CDR3, the DNA is TGTGCCAGTAGCTCCACAGGGGGAACCGGGGAGCTGTTTTTT.

The rearrangement links TRBV6-4 to TRBJ2-1; TRBD1 matches 9 bases. This CDR3 comprises 15 residues. Unmatched junction bases numbered 9, after V lost 6 bases and J lost 6 bases. Germline V gene lookup returns CDR1 MRHNA and CDR2 SNTAGT. The CDR3 nucleotides read TGTGCCAGCAGAGTCGGGACAGGGCCCTTCAATGAGCAGTTCTTC. Encoded protein: CASRVGTGPFNEQFF.

This chain links TRBV6-1 with TRBJ1-5; TRBD1 aligns across 7 bases. Germline loops: CDR1 MNHNS, CDR2 SASEGT. The CDR3 has 13 amino acids. The V segment lost 5 bases and the J segment 5 bases; nucleotides outside the gene matches: 3. This CDR3 reads CASSQGGYQPQHF. CDR3 bases: TGTGCCAGCAGTCAGGGGGGCTATCAGCCCCAGCATTTT.

This chain uses TRBV7-9 with TRBJ2-6; TRBD1 matches at 8 bases. CDR3 length: 18 amino acids. Germline V gene sequence: CDR1 SEHNR, CDR2 FQNEAQ (reference sequence). J lost 0 bases, V lost 6 bases, and 10 bases had no gene match. The CDR3 sequence: CASRFTGTGDSGANVLTF. Written as DNA, the CDR3 is TGTGCCAGCAGATTTACCGGGACAGGCGACTCTGGGGCCAACGTCCTGACTTTC.